Reported below is one T cell receptor beta chain. The target antigen is unknown. There were healthy Caucasian individuals from Russia, aged about 6 to 90, serving as donors. Collection of around 10 milliliters of peripheral blood was performed for each donor. A second PCR of roughly 7 to 11 cycles used a sample-barcoded 5' primer and a J-beta primer mix. TCRdb analysed the 5' RACE reads with MiXCR anew, one entry per CDR3 protein. There are hundreds of thousands of distinct CDR3 sequences in the sample; under 80% occur only once, and 25% to 35% lies in the top ten. The source of the sample is a study of blood T cells in healthy people across ages. General observations from the study: It was the long-lived donors that had more naive CD4+ cells and higher diversity than aged donors.

The sequenced sample was blood. The sequence was obtained from a man aged 25 to 40 in good health.

As DNA, the CDR3 is TGTGCCAGCAGCCAGCTAGCGGGGGGTGCAGATACGCAGTATTTT. As protein: CASSQLAGGADTQYF. The rearrangement uses TRBV3-1 and TRBJ2-3; the match to TRBD2 covers 11 bases. CDR3 length equals 15 residues. Per the germline V gene, CDR1 is LGHDT and CDR2 is YNNKEL (reference sequence). J gave up 4 bases and V 3 bases, and 3 bases lay outside the gene matches.